This T cell receptor beta chain stems from a study of cytomegalovirus exposure and HLA in healthy donors. Some clones are missing from TCRdb's copy, which holds only in-frame ones; the method was immunoSEQ multiplex PCR. The sample yields about 110,000 clones, approximately 90% seen once. Trimming cost V 5 bases and J 9 bases; bases outside gene matches: 9. The germline CDR1 and CDR2 sequences are SGHVS and FQNEAQ. The CDR3 extends over 15 amino acids. The material sequenced was PBMCs. The sequence was collected from a woman aged 18-29 years in good health and CMV-seropositive. The genes are TRBV7-8 and TRBJ1-3; 11 positions match TRBD1. The CDR3 DNA reads TGTGCCAGCAGCACGGCCGGGACAGGGGGATTCACCATATATTTT. Its translation: CASSTAGTGGFTIYF.